This T cell receptor (beta chain) was sequenced for a study of cytomegalovirus exposure and HLA in healthy donors. The germline V gene has CDR1 SGHTA and CDR2 FQGTGA. The V end was cut by 5 bases, the J end by 4 bases, with 11 bases between. The CDR3 is 13 amino acids. The study drew the donors from its approximately 110-subject validation cohort, separate from the roughly 700-subject first cohort. General study findings and limits: Among TCR beta chains, those listed as cytomegalovirus-associated numbered about 160.

In the case of this clone: Its antigen is as yet unknown.

Here immunoSEQ multiplex PCR was the method, and the copy in TCRdb shows in-frame clones only, minus some. The sample contains about 120,000 clones, approximately 89% of which appear only once. This chain uses TRBV7-3 with TRBJ1-1; TRBD1 might be the D (5 bases). The sequence was obtained from a woman younger than 35 in good health and CMV-seronegative. What was sequenced was PBMCs. The DNA of the CDR3 is TGTGCCAGCAGCCTCCTCGGGGGCACTGAAGCTTTCTTT. This translates into CASSLLGGTEAFF.